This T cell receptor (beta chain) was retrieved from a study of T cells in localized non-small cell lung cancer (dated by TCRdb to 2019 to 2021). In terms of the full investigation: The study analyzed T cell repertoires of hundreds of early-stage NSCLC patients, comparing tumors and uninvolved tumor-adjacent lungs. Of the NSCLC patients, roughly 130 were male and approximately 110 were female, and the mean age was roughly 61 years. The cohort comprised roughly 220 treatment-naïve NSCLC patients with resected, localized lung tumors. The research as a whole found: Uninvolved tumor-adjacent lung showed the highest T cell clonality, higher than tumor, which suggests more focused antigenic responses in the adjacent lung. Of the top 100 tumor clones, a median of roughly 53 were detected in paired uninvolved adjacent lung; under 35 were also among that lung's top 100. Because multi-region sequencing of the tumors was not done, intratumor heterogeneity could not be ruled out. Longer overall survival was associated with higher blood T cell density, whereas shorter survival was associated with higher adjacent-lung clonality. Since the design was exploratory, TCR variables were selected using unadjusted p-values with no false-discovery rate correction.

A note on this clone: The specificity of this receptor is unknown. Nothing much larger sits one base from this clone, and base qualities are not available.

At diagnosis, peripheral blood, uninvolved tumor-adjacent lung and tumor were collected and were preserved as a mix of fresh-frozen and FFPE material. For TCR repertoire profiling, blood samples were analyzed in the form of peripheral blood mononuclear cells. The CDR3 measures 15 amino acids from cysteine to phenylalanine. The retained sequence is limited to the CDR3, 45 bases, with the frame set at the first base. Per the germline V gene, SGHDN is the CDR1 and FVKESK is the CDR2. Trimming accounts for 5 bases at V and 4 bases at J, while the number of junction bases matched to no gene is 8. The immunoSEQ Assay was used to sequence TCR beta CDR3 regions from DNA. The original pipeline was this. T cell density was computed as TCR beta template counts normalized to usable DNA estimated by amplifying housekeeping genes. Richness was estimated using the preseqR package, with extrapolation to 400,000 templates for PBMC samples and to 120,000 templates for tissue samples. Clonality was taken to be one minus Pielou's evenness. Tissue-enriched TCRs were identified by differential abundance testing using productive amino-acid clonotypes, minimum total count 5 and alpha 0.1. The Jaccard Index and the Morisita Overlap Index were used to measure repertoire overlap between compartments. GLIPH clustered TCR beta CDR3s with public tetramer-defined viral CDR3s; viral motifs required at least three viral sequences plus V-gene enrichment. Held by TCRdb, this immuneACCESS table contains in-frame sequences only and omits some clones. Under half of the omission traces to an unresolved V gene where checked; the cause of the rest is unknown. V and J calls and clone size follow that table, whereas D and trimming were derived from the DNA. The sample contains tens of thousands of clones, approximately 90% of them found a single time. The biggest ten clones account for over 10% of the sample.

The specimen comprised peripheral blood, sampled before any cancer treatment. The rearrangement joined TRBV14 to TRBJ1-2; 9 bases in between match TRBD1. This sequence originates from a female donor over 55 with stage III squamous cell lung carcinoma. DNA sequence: TGTGCCAGCAGCAGAGGGACAGGGTCTTCCTATGGCTACACCTTC. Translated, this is CASSRGTGSSYGYTF.